This T cell receptor beta chain is drawn from a study of T cell repertoires in cytomegalovirus infection. Germline trimming cut 4 bases from V and 0 bases from J; bases unmatched to any gene: 7. Germline V gives CDR1 SGHAT, CDR2 FQDESV (reference sequence). The CDR3 runs to 16 residues. Via MiXCR, TCRdb re-called the reads, giving one row per CDR3 protein. The top ten hold roughly 20% of the sample, which has about 340,000 distinct CDR3 sequences, roughly 28% seen once. This clonotype showed up just a few times. The target antigen is unknown. The clonotype comes from a human donor in good health (CMV status not recorded). Some clones in this sample may be carry-over from other donors' samples. The chain links TRBV11-1 to TRBJ2-3; 7 positions match TRBD2. The material sequenced was cultured PBMCs, taken from culture after CMV antigen stimulation. CDR3 bases: TGTGCCAGCAGCTCTCTCTCGGGACTAAGCACAGATACGCAGTATTTT. Encoded protein: CASSSLSGLSTDTQYF.